The 31 T cell receptor beta chains below all came from one sample that was sequenced in a study of cytomegalovirus exposure and HLA in healthy donors. The assay was immunoSEQ multiplex PCR, and TCRdb's table has in-frame clones only and misses some. Here the sample spans 300,000 to 350,000 clones, 88% being singletons. The material sequenced was PBMCs. The origin of the receptors is a man in his thirties or forties in good health and CMV-seronegative.

The chain joins TRBV11-2 to TRBJ2-1; D may be TRBD1 (5 bases). Germline CDR1 and CDR2: SGHAT and FQNNGV. Trimming took 3 bases from V and 1 from J, leaving 16 bases between them. The CDR3 consists of 17 residues. The CDR3 loop is CASSFGTGLRSYNEQFF. CDR3 in DNA: TGTGCCAGCAGCTTCGGAACAGGTCTGAGATCCTACAATGAGCAGTTCTTC.

V gene TRBV6-6 combines with J gene TRBJ1-1; a possible D gene is TRBD1 (5 bases). This CDR3 contains 13 residues. Trimming cost V 8 bases and J 6 bases, with 16 bases left between them. In germline, CDR1 is MNHNY, CDR2 SVGAGI (reference sequence). The CDR3 DNA sequence: TGTGCCAGCCAGCGCAGGGATATCGCTGAAGCTTTCTTT. Protein product: CASQRRDIAEAFF.

To note about this clone: Other DNA sequences in the same sample also yield this CDR3. This chain links TRBV6-5 with TRBJ1-6; TRBD1 matches 8 bases. Germline lookup yields CDR1 MNHEY and CDR2 SVGAGI. Trimming took 2 bases from V and 7 from J; bases not matched to a gene: 1. This CDR3 comprises 14 residues. The CDR3: CASSYRQGNSPLHF. For the CDR3, the DNA is TGTGCCAGCAGTTACCGACAGGGGAATTCACCCCTCCACTTT.

The genes are TRBV14 and TRBJ1-4, with TRBD1 as a possible D gene (6 bases). Trimming pared 3 bases from V and 7 bases from J, leaving 15 bases between. The CDR3 covers 15 residues. Germline loops: CDR1 SGHDN, CDR2 FVKESK. In DNA form, the CDR3 reads TGTGCCAGCAGCCAGCAACAGGGTAGTGGTGAAAAACTGTTTTTT. Encoded protein: CASSQQQGSGEKLFF.

The chain has TRBV7-8 and TRBJ1-1, with D maybe TRBD1 (5 bases). Trimming left V 0 bases short and J 5 bases short, with 7 bases between. Germline-derived CDR1 and CDR2 are SGHVS and FQNEAQ. The CDR3 covers 13 residues. The CDR3 nucleotides are TGTGCCAGCAGCTTAGCGGAGGGGACTGAAGCTTTCTTT. It yields the protein CASSLAEGTEAFF.

This chain connects TRBV6-5 to TRBJ1-2; possible D gene TRBD1, 5 bases. The CDR3 totals 15 residues. CDR1 and CDR2 from the germline V gene are MNHEY and SVGAGI. V was trimmed by 2 bases and J by 4 bases, leaving 14 bases between them. As DNA, the CDR3 is TGTGCCAGCAGTTACAGTCCCCAGGGCCCCTATGGCTACACCTTC. As protein: CASSYSPQGPYGYTF.

The V gene is TRBV13, the J gene TRBJ1-3, with TRBD1 identical over 7 bases. With 8 bases clipped from V and 7 bases from J, the junction kept 8 bases outside the gene matches. This CDR3 contains 13 residues. Germline CDR1 and CDR2: PRHDT and FYEKMQ (reference sequence). DNA for the CDR3: TGTGCCAGCGGACAGGCCAACCTTAACACCATATATTTT. This sequence encodes CASGQANLNTIYF. The full variable domain, completed using reference TRBV13 and TRBJ1-3, is AAGVIQSPRHLIKEKRETATLKCYPIPRHDTVYWYQQGPGQDPQFLISFYEKMQSDKGSIPDRFSAQQFSDYHSELNMSSLELGDSALYFCASGQANLNTIYFGEGSWLTVV.

This clone was seen just once. The J gene is TRBJ1-1, the V gene TRBV5-1; no firm D call. The CDR3 has 14 amino acids. Trimming removed 0 bases at V and 4 bases at J, with 10 bases between. The germline gives CDR1 SGHRS, CDR2 YFSETQ. CDR3 residues: CASSLARLGTEAFF. The CDR3 DNA follows: TGCGCCAGCAGCTTGGCTAGATTGGGCACTGAAGCTTTCTTT.

The chain joins TRBV6-1 to TRBJ2-2; 8 bases fit TRBD2. With V trimmed by 6 bases and J by 2 bases, 2 bases remained unmatched. Germline loops: CDR1 MNHNS, CDR2 SASEGT. The CDR3 runs 14 residues. The CDR3 sequence: CASRLAVNTGELFF. CDR3 bases: TGTGCCAGCAGACTAGCGGTAAACACCGGGGAGCTGTTTTTT.

V and J are TRBV28 and TRBJ2-7; TRBD1 matches 9 bases. Germline V lookup: CDR1 MDHEN, CDR2 SYDVKM. The CDR3 has 15 residues. V dropped 6 bases and J dropped 3; count of bases not matched to a gene: 9. This chain's CDR3 is CASSGRDRALYEQYF. CDR3 in DNA: TGTGCCAGCAGCGGCCGGGACAGGGCCCTCTACGAGCAGTACTTC.

The chain couples TRBV7-2 to TRBJ2-3; TRBD2 matches 11 bases. The CDR3 extends over 17 amino acids. Germline-derived CDR1 and CDR2 are SGHTA and FQGNSA. V was clipped by 1 base and J by 6 bases; unmatched bases: 9. The CDR3 sequence: CASSLVASGGPTDTQYF. The CDR3 DNA follows: TGTGCCAGCAGCTTAGTGGCTAGCGGGGGGCCTACGGATACGCAGTATTTT.

The chain couples TRBV11-3 to TRBJ2-5, with 7 bases that match TRBD1. Germline CDR1 is SGHNT and CDR2 is YENEEA. The CDR3 is 14 amino acids. Trimming cost V 5 bases and J 2 bases; bases outside gene matches: 5. The CDR3 coding sequence is TGTGCCAGCAGCCCGCCGGGACAGCAAGAGACCCAGTACTTC. This codes for CASSPPGQQETQYF. The full variable domain, rest sourced from reference TRBV11-3 and TRBJ2-5, is EAGVVQSPRYKIIEKKQPVAFWCNPISGHNTLYWYLQNLGQGPELLIRYENEEAVDDSQLPKDRFSAERLKGVDSTLKIQPAELGDSAVYLCASSPPGQQETQYFGPGTRLLVL.

The genes are TRBV27 and TRBJ1-2, with TRBD1 identical over 11 bases. Looked up from germline, CDR1 is MNHEY and CDR2 is SMNVEV (reference sequence). This CDR3 contains 15 residues. J lost 8 bases, V lost 2 bases, and 7 bases had no gene match. CDR3 nucleotides: TGTGCCAGCAGTTTAACCGGACAGGGGGCGGGGGGCTACACCTTC. This sequence encodes CASSLTGQGAGGYTF.

The chain couples TRBV7-9 to TRBJ1-3; the D is unclear. This CDR3 contains 15 residues. Germline lookup yields CDR1 SEHNR and CDR2 FQNEAQ (reference sequence). With 2 bases removed from V and 0 bases from J, the gap between germline ends came to 8 bases. This chain's CDR3 is CASSLSGSSGNTIYF. In nucleotides, the CDR3 is TGTGCCAGCAGCTTAAGCGGCTCCTCTGGAAACACCATATATTTT.

The rearrangement uses TRBV5-6 and TRBJ1-1; 8 bases line up with TRBD1. J was trimmed by 3 bases and V by 4 bases; bases with no gene match: 8. This CDR3 is 15 amino acids long. Germline V lookup: CDR1 SGHDT, CDR2 YYEEEE. The CDR3: CASSRQGRRDTEAFF. CDR3 coding DNA: TGTGCCAGCAGCAGACAGGGGCGGAGGGACACTGAAGCTTTCTTT. The full variable domain, with the rest looked up from reference TRBV5-6 and TRBJ1-1, is DAGVTQSPTHLIKTRGQQVTLRCSPKSGHDTVSWYQQALGQGPQFIFQYYEEEERQRGNFPDRFSGHQFPNYSSELNVNALLLGDSALYLCASSRQGRRDTEAFFGQGTRLTVV.

The rearrangement joins TRBV18 to TRBJ1-1; TRBD1 aligns across 8 bases. J gave up 3 bases and V 0 bases, and 3 bases lay outside the gene matches. The germline CDR1 and CDR2 sequences are KGHSH and LQKENI. This CDR3 has 15 amino acids. The CDR3 nucleotides read TGTGCCAGCTCACCACCGGACAGGGTCGACACTGAAGCTTTCTTT. It is translated as CASSPPDRVDTEAFF.

This sequence joins TRBV9 and TRBJ2-3, with 8 positions matching TRBD1. Germline lookup yields CDR1 SGDLS and CDR2 YYNGEE. With V trimmed by 4 bases and J by 2 bases, 6 bases remained unmatched. The CDR3 loop spans 15 amino acids. This chain's CDR3 is CASSPGTGVTDTQYF. The CDR3, as DNA: TGTGCCAGCAGCCCGGGGACAGGCGTCACAGATACGCAGTATTTT.

The V call is TRBV27, the J call TRBJ1-5, with TRBD1 identical over 10 bases. Germline CDR1 reads MNHEY; CDR2 reads SMNVEV (reference sequence). With V trimmed by 4 bases and J by 3 bases, 3 bases remained unmatched. The CDR3 totals 15 residues. This CDR3 is CASSWGQGNNQPQHF. In DNA, the CDR3 is TGTGCCAGCAGTTGGGGACAGGGGAACAATCAGCCCCAGCATTTT.

J is TRBJ2-3 and V is TRBV2, with 7 bases lining up with TRBD2. Germline V gene lookup returns CDR1 SNHLY and CDR2 FYNNEI. The CDR3 loop spans 13 amino acids. V was clipped by 10 bases and J by 2 bases; unmatched bases: 6. DNA for the CDR3: TGTGCCATTTTTAGCGGGCACACAGATACGCAGTATTTT. As protein: CAIFSGHTDTQYF.

The J gene is TRBJ2-7, the V gene TRBV7-2, with TRBD1 as a possible D gene (6 bases). Germline values: CDR1 SGHTA, CDR2 FQGNSA. CDR3 length: 15 residues. V shed 4 bases and J shed 0 bases, with 13 bases lying between them. The CDR3 loop is CASSSDPGHSYEQYF. The CDR3, as DNA: TGTGCCAGCAGCTCCGACCCGGGACACTCCTACGAGCAGTACTTC.

V gene TRBV11-3 combines with J gene TRBJ1-2; weak D call: TRBD1 (5 bases). CDR1 is SGHNT and CDR2 is YENEEA in the germline V gene. CDR3 length: 12 amino acids. V was clipped by 1 base and J by 10 bases, with 10 bases between them. The CDR3 nucleotides read TGTGCCAGCAGCTTAGCAGGGAGGGACTACACCTTC. It specifies CASSLAGRDYTF.

V and J are TRBV7-9 and TRBJ2-3, with TRBD1 identical over 7 bases. This CDR3 region has 14 residues. Germline CDR1 reads SEHNR; CDR2 reads FQNEAQ (reference sequence). The V gene end was trimmed by 4 bases and the J gene end by 10 bases; junction bases not matched to a gene: 11. CDR3 region: CASSSQTGLRAQYF. DNA of the CDR3: TGTGCCAGCAGCTCCCAGACAGGGCTGCGTGCGCAGTATTTT. Variable domain in full (rest from reference TRBV7-9 and TRBJ2-3): DTGVSQNPRHKITKRGQNVTFRCDPISEHNRLYWYRQTLGQGPEFLTYFQNEAQLEKSRLLSDRFSAERPKGSFSTLEIQRTEQGDSAMYLCASSSQTGLRAQYFGPGTRLTVL.

V and J are TRBV27 and TRBJ2-6; TRBD1 agrees at 12 bases. CDR3 length equals 19 residues. The germline gives CDR1 MNHEY, CDR2 SMNVEV (reference sequence). V dropped 5 bases and J dropped 1; count of bases not matched to a gene: 9. CDR3 loop: CASSSLRDRGLSGANVLTF. CDR3 nucleotide sequence: TGTGCCAGCAGTAGCCTCCGGGACAGGGGGCTTTCTGGGGCCAACGTCCTGACTTTC.

The genes are TRBV6-5 and TRBJ1-2; 8 positions match TRBD1. This CDR3 spans 14 amino acids. The trim removed 0 bases at V and 8 bases at J, leaving 5 bases unmatched. Germline CDR1 and CDR2: MNHEY and SVGAGI. The CDR3 loop is CASSYSTGVGGYTF. Written as DNA, the CDR3 is TGTGCCAGCAGTTACTCGACAGGGGTGGGAGGCTACACCTTC.

Turning to this clone: Other nucleotide sequences from this sample produce the same CDR3. This rearrangement joins TRBV19 to TRBJ1-5; 7 bases align to TRBD1. From germline, CDR1 is LNHDA and CDR2 SQIVND (reference sequence). This CDR3 contains 14 residues. J gave up 3 bases and V 4 bases, and 3 bases lay outside the gene matches. The CDR3 sequence: CASSTTGDNQPQHF. The CDR3 DNA reads as TGTGCCAGTAGTACCACAGGGGACAATCAGCCCCAGCATTTT.

The J gene is TRBJ2-1, the V gene TRBV6-4, with a weak D call TRBD1 (6 bases). Germline V lookup: CDR1 MRHNA, CDR2 SNTAGT. The V end lost 6 bases, the J end lost 8 bases, and 14 bases lay between the germline ends. The CDR3 is made up of 13 amino acids. This CDR3 is CASSKQGFDEQFF. CDR3 nucleotides: TGTGCCAGCAGCAAGCAGGGGTTCGATGAGCAGTTCTTC.

The chain is built from TRBV19 and TRBJ1-1, with D perhaps matching TRBD1 (5 bases). The CDR3 extends over 16 amino acids. Looked up from germline, CDR1 is LNHDA and CDR2 is SQIVND (reference sequence). V was shortened by 4 bases and J by 4 bases, with 19 bases between the two germline ends. The CDR3 DNA reads TGTGCCAGTAGTACCCACTGGCAGGGCCTGATCACTGAAGCTTTCTTT. It translates to CASSTHWQGLITEAFF. Supplemented by reference TRBV19 and TRBJ1-1, the full variable domain reads DGGITQSPKYLFRKEGQNVTLSCEQNLNHDAMYWYRQDPGQGLRLIYYSQIVNDFQKGDIAEGYSVSREKKESFPLTVTSAQKNPTAFYLCASSTHWQGLITEAFFGQGTRLTVV.

The J gene is TRBJ2-3, the V gene TRBV5-5; 14 bases match TRBD2. Germline-derived CDR1 and CDR2 are SGHKS and YYEKEE (reference sequence). The CDR3 runs to 16 residues. V lost 2 bases, J lost 4 bases, and 3 bases stayed unmatched. The CDR3 sequence is CASSFLTSGGADTQYF. CDR3 nucleotide sequence: TGTGCCAGCAGCTTCTTGACTAGCGGGGGGGCAGATACGCAGTATTTT.

This chain connects TRBV4-3 to TRBJ2-2; the D is unclear. The CDR3 extends over 15 amino acids. The V end lost 4 bases, the J end lost 7 bases, and 16 bases lay between the germline ends. Germline CDR1 is LGHNA and CDR2 is YSLEER. In DNA, the CDR3 is TGCGCCAGCAGCCGCCTGACTGTAGGCGACGGGGAGCTGTTTTTT. Protein sequence: CASSRLTVGDGELFF.

This clone was counted a single time. This sequence joins TRBV6-5 and TRBJ2-1; 11 bases line up with TRBD2. The germline CDR1 and CDR2 sequences are MNHEY and SVGAGI. The CDR3 loop spans 15 amino acids. With 3 bases clipped from V and 8 bases from J, the junction kept 6 bases outside the gene matches. The CDR3 is CASSYGLAGSYEQFF. For the CDR3, the DNA is TGTGCCAGCAGTTATGGACTAGCGGGCTCGTATGAGCAGTTCTTC.

This clone was counted between two and nine times. The chain joins TRBV27 to TRBJ2-7; 8 bases line up with TRBD1. The CDR3 contains 13 residues. Germline V gene data show CDR1 as MNHEY and CDR2 as SMNVEV (reference sequence). V trimming: 6 bases; J trimming: 4 bases; junction bases outside the gene matches: 5. CDR3: CASSPDRGYEQYF. In DNA, the CDR3 is TGTGCCAGCAGCCCTGACAGGGGATACGAGCAGTACTTC.